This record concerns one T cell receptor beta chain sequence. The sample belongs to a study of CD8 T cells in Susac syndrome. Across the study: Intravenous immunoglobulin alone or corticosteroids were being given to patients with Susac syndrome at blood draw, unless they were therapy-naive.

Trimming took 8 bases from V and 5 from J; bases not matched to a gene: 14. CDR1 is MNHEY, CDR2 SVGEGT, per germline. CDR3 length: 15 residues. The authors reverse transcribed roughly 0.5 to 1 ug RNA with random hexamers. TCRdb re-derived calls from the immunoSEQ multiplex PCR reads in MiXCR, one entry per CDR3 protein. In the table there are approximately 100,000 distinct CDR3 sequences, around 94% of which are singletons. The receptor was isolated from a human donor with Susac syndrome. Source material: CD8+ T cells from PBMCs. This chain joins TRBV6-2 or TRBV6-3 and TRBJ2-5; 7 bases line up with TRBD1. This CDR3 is CASGRRGGPQETQYF. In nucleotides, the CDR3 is TGTGCCAGCGGCCGGAGAGGGGGCCCTCAGGAGACCCAGTACTTC.